The 11 T cell receptor beta chains presented below share a single source sample, sequenced in a study of tumor and adjacent non-tumor tissue in lung cancer. No cell sorting was done before RNA was extracted from the tissue. The normal lung tissue was taken more than 3 cm from the tumor edge. The library came from three nested PCR rounds adapted from ARM-PCR protocols. TCRdb called the multiplex PCR reads again in MiXCR, with one record for every CDR3 protein. The table records tens of thousands of distinct CDR3 sequences, 70% to 80% of them present only once. The sequencing sample was made of distant non-tumor lung tissue. The source of these receptors is an older woman with non-small cell lung cancer.

A few counts support this clonotype. The V and J genes are TRBV28 and TRBJ2-1, with 9 bases matching TRBD1. This CDR3 contains 15 residues. Unmatched junction bases numbered 11, after V lost 8 bases and J lost 6 bases. Germline assignment: CDR1 MDHEN and CDR2 SYDVKM. This chain's CDR3 is CASGRTGDLCNEQFF. In DNA form, the CDR3 reads TGTGCCAGCGGCAGGACAGGGGACCTATGCAATGAGCAGTTCTTC.

Concerning this clonotype itself: A junction end diverges from the germline sequence, so it may reflect a read error. The chain has TRBV7-9 and TRBJ1-5; possible D gene TRBD1, 6 bases. Germline V gene lookup returns CDR1 SEHNR and CDR2 FQNEAQ (reference sequence). This CDR3 has 14 residues. The CDR3, as DNA: TGTACCAGCAGTACACAGGGCGGCAGTCAGCCCCAGCATTTT. Translation gives CTSSTQGGSQPQHF.

This chain connects TRBV11-2 to TRBJ2-7, with D maybe TRBD2 (6 bases). Trimming took 10 bases from V and 2 from J, leaving 24 bases between them. The CDR3 loop spans 16 amino acids. CDR1 SGHAT and CDR2 FQNNGV come from the germline V gene. CDR3 DNA sequence: TGTGCCAACAGGTTAGGATACGCGGAGGGCCCCTACGAGCAGTACTTC. Translation gives CANRLGYAEGPYEQYF.

J is TRBJ2-7 and V is TRBV6-6; 7 bases match TRBD1. This CDR3 has 15 residues. The junction had 10 bases not matched to a gene; V was cut back by 6 bases and J by 2 bases. Looked up from germline, CDR1 is MNHNY and CDR2 is SVGAGI (reference sequence). The CDR3 loop is CASRLIGGATYEQYF. The CDR3, as DNA: TGTGCCAGCAGATTAATAGGGGGCGCGACCTACGAGCAGTACTTC.

This clonotype was seen at least ten times. The chain couples TRBV4-3 to TRBJ1-2, with D possibly matching TRBD1 (5 bases). CDR1 is LGHNA, CDR2 YSLEER, per germline. Trimming removed 0 bases at V and 2 bases at J, with 7 bases between. This CDR3 is 14 amino acids long. The chain's CDR3 is CASSQDRGNYGYTF. Written as DNA, the CDR3 is TGCGCCAGCAGCCAAGATCGGGGGAACTATGGCTACACCTTC.

A word on this clonotype: A read error may account for a junction end that differs from germline. The chain employs TRBV6-2 or TRBV6-3 and TRBJ2-3; 7 nucleotides match TRBD1. The length of the CDR3 is 14 residues. Germline lookup yields CDR1 MNHEY and CDR2 SVGEGT. In nucleotides, the CDR3 is TGTGCCAGCAAGCGGACAGGTCCTATAGATACGCGGTATTTT. Translated: CASKRTGPIDTRYF.

Details on this clonotype: The CDR3 end shows no conserved phenylalanine or tryptophan, and so a read error is likely. The chain uses TRBV6-5 and TRBJ2-6, with TRBD1 as a possible D gene (7 bases). Germline V gene lookup returns CDR1 MNHEY and CDR2 SVGAGI. There are 16 residues in the CDR3. The CDR3 reads CAISRQGGGGANVLTN. The DNA of the CDR3 is TGTGCCATCAGTCGACAGGGAGGAGGGGGGGCCAACGTCCTGACTAAC.

On this clonotype: Because the CDR3 is missing its conserved closing phenylalanine or tryptophan, this is likely a read error. The chain combines TRBV6-2 or TRBV6-3 with TRBJ2-6; the D gene is possibly TRBD1 (5 bases). The CDR3 totals 19 residues. Germline V gene data show CDR1 as MNHEY and CDR2 as SVGEGT. The chain's CDR3 is CASSYDQFTLSSGANVLTL. The CDR3 bases are TGTGCCAGCAGTTACGACCAGTTCACCTTATCCTCTGGGGCCAACGTACTGACTCTC.

On this clonotype itself: The junction differs from germline at one of its ends, possibly a read error. The J gene is TRBJ2-2, the V gene TRBV29-1; 9 nucleotides match TRBD2. CDR1 SQVTM and CDR2 ANQGSEA come from the germline V gene. The CDR3 totals 13 residues. CDR3 protein: CSVLEGPSGELLF. The CDR3 DNA reads as TGCAGCGTTCTGGAGGGGCCTAGCGGGGAGCTGCTTTTT.

This clonotype was detected ten times or more. This chain uses TRBV7-8 with TRBJ2-7, with TRBD2 matching 9 bases. CDR3 length equals 14 residues. CDR1 SGHVS and CDR2 FQNEAQ come from the germline V gene. After removal of 1 base from V and 5 bases from J, the junction contained 3 bases not matched to a gene. The CDR3 here is CASSLVSGSNEQYF. DNA of the CDR3: TGTGCCAGCAGCTTAGTTAGCGGGAGTAACGAGCAGTACTTC.

This clonotype was counted a single time. A read error may produce the germline difference seen at one junction end. The chain carries TRBV5-4 and TRBJ1-2; tentative D call: TRBD1 (6 bases). The CDR3 length is 15 residues. Germline CDR1 is SGHNT and CDR2 is YYREEE (reference sequence). CDR3 region: CACSLAHRDFDGYTF. The DNA for the CDR3 is TGTGCCTGCAGCTTGGCGCACAGGGACTTTGATGGCTACACCTTC.